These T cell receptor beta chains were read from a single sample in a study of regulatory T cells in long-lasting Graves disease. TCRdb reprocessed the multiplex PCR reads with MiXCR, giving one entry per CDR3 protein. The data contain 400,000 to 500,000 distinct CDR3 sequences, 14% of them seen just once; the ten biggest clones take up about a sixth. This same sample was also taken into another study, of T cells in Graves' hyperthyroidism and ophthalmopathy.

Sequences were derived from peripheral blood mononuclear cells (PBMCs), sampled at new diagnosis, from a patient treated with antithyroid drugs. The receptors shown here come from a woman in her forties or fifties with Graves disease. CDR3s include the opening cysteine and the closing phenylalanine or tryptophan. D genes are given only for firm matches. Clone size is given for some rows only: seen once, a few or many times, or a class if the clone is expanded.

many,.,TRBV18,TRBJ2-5,CASSPSDGTPETQYF,TGTGCCAGCTCACCATCGGACGGGACGCCAGAGACCCAGTACTTC
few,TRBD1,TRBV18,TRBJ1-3,CASSLPPTGTGNTIYF,TGTGCCAGCTCACTTCCTCCGACAGGGACTGGAAACACCATATATTTT
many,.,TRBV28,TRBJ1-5,CASNQGGNQPQHF,TGTGCCAGCAACCAGGGCGGTAATCAGCCCCAGCATTTT
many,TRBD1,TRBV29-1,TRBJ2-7,CSVGQGSEQYF,TGCAGCGTCGGACAGGGTTCCGAGCAGTACTTC
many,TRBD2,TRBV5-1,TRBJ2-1,CASKRLAGDNEQFF,TGCGCCAGCAAAAGGCTAGCGGGAGACAATGAGCAGTTCTTC
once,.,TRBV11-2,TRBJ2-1,CASSQDLPRGGRLNEQFF,TGTGCCAGCAGCCAAGATTTGCCTAGGGGGGGGCGCCTTAATGAGCAGTTCTTC
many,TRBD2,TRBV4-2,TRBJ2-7,CASSQDWGGREYEQYF,TGTGCCAGCAGCCAAGACTGGGGCGGGAGAGAATACGAGCAGTACTTC
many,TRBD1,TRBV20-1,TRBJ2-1,CSARRGQGAVESYNEQFF,TGCAGTGCTAGGAGGGGGCAGGGGGCTGTCGAATCCTACAATGAGCAGTTCTTC
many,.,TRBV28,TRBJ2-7,CASSLGPTHSYEQYF,TGTGCCAGCAGTTTGGGCCCTACCCATTCCTACGAGCAGTACTTC
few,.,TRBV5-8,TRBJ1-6,CASSTTDLNSPLHF,TGTGCCAGCAGCACCACGGACCTTAACTCACCCCTCCACTTT
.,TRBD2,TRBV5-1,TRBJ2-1,CASSAPGLAGTYNEQFF,TGCGCCAGCAGCGCCCCGGGACTAGCGGGTACATACAATGAGCAGTTCTTC
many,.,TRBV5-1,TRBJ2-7,CASSFKTSSYEQYF,TGCGCCAGCAGCTTCAAGACAAGCTCCTACGAGCAGTACTTC
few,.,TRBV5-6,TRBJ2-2,CASSLAPGLNTGELFF,TGTGCCAGCAGCTTGGCCCCCGGGTTGAACACCGGGGAGCTGTTTTTT
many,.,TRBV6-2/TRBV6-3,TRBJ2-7,CASRAGLWRYEQYF,TGTGCCAGCAGGGCAGGGCTCTGGAGGTACGAGCAGTACTTC
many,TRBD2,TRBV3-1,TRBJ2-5,CASSQEGIGLASETQYF,TGTGCCAGCAGCCAAGAAGGGATTGGACTAGCGTCGGAGACCCAGTACTTC
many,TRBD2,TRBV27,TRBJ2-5,CASWGLAGGRETQYF,TGTGCCAGCTGGGGACTAGCGGGAGGTCGGGAGACCCAGTACTTC
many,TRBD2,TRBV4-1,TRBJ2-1,CASSQDGGLAGNEQFF,TGCGCCAGCAGCCAAGATGGGGGACTAGCGGGCAATGAGCAGTTCTTC
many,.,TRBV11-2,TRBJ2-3,CASSLQSGPTDTQYF,TGTGCCAGCAGCCTACAAAGTGGCCCAACAGATACGCAGTATTTT
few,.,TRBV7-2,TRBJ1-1,CASSTAADTEAFF,TGTGCCAGCAGCACCGCGGCGGACACTGAAGCTTTCTTT
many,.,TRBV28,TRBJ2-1,CASSLPGREQFF,TGTGCCAGCAGTTTACCGGGACGAGAGCAGTTCTTC